These 26 T cell receptor beta chains share one sample of origin, sequenced in a study of CD8 T cells in Susac syndrome. RNA totalling about 0.45 to 1 ug underwent reverse transcription with random hexamers. TCRdb called the immunoSEQ multiplex PCR reads again in MiXCR, with one record for every CDR3 protein. The table records roughly 110,000 distinct CDR3 sequences, 94% of them present only once. The material sequenced was CD8+ T cells from PBMCs. Receptors were obtained from a human donor with Susac syndrome.

The DNA for the CDR3 is TGTGCCAGCAGCTTAACTGCGGGAAAGCATTCCTACAATGAGCAGTTCTTC. This sequence encodes CASSLTAGKHSYNEQFF. The chain links TRBV7-6 to TRBJ2-1, with D maybe TRBD2 (6 bases). The germline V gene encodes CDR1 SGHVS and CDR2 FNYEAQ. CDR3 size: 17 residues. V lost 2 bases and J lost 1, with 15 bases in between.

CDR3 amino acids: CASSYSNGYTF. The CDR3 DNA follows: TGTGCCAGCAGTTACTCGAATGGCTACACCTTC. The chain links TRBV6-6 to TRBJ1-2; D not certain. The CDR3 runs to 11 residues. CDR1 MNHNY and CDR2 SVGAGI come from the germline V gene (reference sequence). V dropped 0 bases and J dropped 6 bases, with 2 bases sitting between them.

DNA for the CDR3: TGCAGTGCGCGCCGGGACTCCCGCTCCTACAATGAGCAGTTCTTC. This codes for CSARRDSRSYNEQFF. The chain couples TRBV20-1 to TRBJ2-1; maybe TRBD2 (6 bases). The germline V gene has CDR1 DFQATT and CDR2 SNEGSKA (reference sequence). Trimming removed 6 bases at V and 0 bases at J, with 15 bases between. The CDR3 extends over 15 amino acids.

The chain uses TRBV18 and TRBJ2-7; D is unresolved. This CDR3 has 11 residues. Trimming took off 3 bases at V and 3 bases at J, with 3 bases between the two ends. CDR1 is KGHSH and CDR2 is LQKENI in the germline V gene. CDR3 amino acids: CASSPDYEQYF. The CDR3 DNA reads TGTGCCAGCTCACCTGACTACGAGCAGTACTTC.

V and J are TRBV7-9 and TRBJ1-5, with a possible D match to TRBD1 (5 bases). This CDR3 is 14 amino acids long. Germline values: CDR1 SEHNR, CDR2 FQNEAQ (reference sequence). The V end lost 4 bases, the J end lost 2 bases, and 9 bases lay between the germline ends. CDR3 in DNA: TGTGCCAGCAGCTCGGGACCTGGCAATCAGCCCCAGCATTTT. This encodes CASSSGPGNQPQHF.

This clonotype was counted once. V gene TRBV20-1 combines with J gene TRBJ2-3; weak D call: TRBD2 (6 bases). Germline V gives CDR1 DFQATT, CDR2 SNEGSKA (reference sequence). The CDR3 is 15 amino acids. Trimming removed 6 bases from V and 2 bases from J, with 18 bases in between. The CDR3 sequence: CSAREPGEHTDTQYF. The CDR3 DNA follows: TGCAGTGCACGCGAGCCGGGAGAACACACAGATACGCAGTATTTT.

V usage is TRBV2 and J usage is TRBJ2-7, with D possibly TRBD1 on 5 matching bases. The ends were cut back, 1 base at V and 6 bases at J, with 13 bases in the middle. Germline assignment: CDR1 SNHLY and CDR2 FYNNEI. The CDR3 has 14 residues. As DNA, the CDR3 is TGTGCCAGCAGTGAAGGCAGGGCTAGTGGCGAGCAGTACTTC. Its translation is CASSEGRASGEQYF.

This chain uses TRBV12-3 or TRBV12-4 with TRBJ1-3; D perhaps matches TRBD1 (5 bases). This CDR3 comprises 13 residues. CDR3 sequence: CAQGLVSGNTIYF. CDR3 sequence (DNA): TGTGCGCAGGGACTCGTCTCTGGAAACACCATATATTTT.

CDR3 in amino acids: CASSVGGNLANVLTF. In DNA, the CDR3 is TGTGCCAGCAGCGTAGGGGGGAATTTGGCCAACGTCCTGACTTTC. The rearrangement uses TRBV9 and TRBJ2-6; the D call may be TRBD1 or TRBD2 (5 bases each). The CDR3 has 15 residues. With 0 bases removed from V and 6 bases from J, the gap between germline ends came to 10 bases. The germline gives CDR1 SGDLS, CDR2 YYNGEE.

The CDR3 coding sequence is TGCAGTGCTAGCCCCTACAGTTTGGGGAATGAGCAGTTCTTC. Amino acid sequence: CSASPYSLGNEQFF. This chain connects TRBV20-1 to TRBJ2-1; D ambiguous. The germline gives CDR1 DFQATT, CDR2 SNEGSKA (reference sequence). V was clipped by 3 bases and J by 7 bases, with 16 bases between them. The CDR3 is 14 amino acids.

The DNA of the CDR3 is TGTGCCAGCTTACAGTCTTCGAACACCGGGGAGCTGTTTTTT. Translation: CASLQSSNTGELFF. The V and J genes are TRBV6-5 and TRBJ2-2; D not resolved. This CDR3 contains 14 residues. The V and J ends lost 8 bases and 0 bases respectively, with 10 bases between them. The germline gives CDR1 MNHEY, CDR2 SVGAGI.

The sample holds one count of this clonotype. CDR3 sequence: CSAQGAENTEAFF. The CDR3 bases are TGCAGCGCCCAGGGGGCGGAGAACACTGAAGCTTTCTTT. The chain uses TRBV29-1 and TRBJ1-1; TRBD1 matches at 8 bases. Losses at the gene ends were 7 bases for V and 1 base for J; bases not matched to a gene: 5. This CDR3 is 13 amino acids long. Germline V gene sequence: CDR1 SQVTM, CDR2 ANQGSEA.

This chain joins TRBV29-1 and TRBJ2-5, with 7 nucleotides matching TRBD2. This CDR3 spans 14 amino acids. V dropped 2 bases and J dropped 5; count of bases not matched to a gene: 8. Germline assignment: CDR1 SQVTM and CDR2 ANQGSEA. For the CDR3, the DNA is TGCAGCGTTGAACCCCTAGCGGTCGGGGAGACCCAGTACTTC. Translated: CSVEPLAVGETQYF. The full variable domain, with the rest looked up from reference TRBV29-1 and TRBJ2-5, is SAVISQKPSRDICQRGTSLTIQCQVDSQVTMMFWYRQQPGQSLTLIATANQGSEATYESGFVIDKFPISRPNLTFSTLTVSNMSPEDSSIYLCSVEPLAVGETQYFGPGTRLLVL.

This sequence joins TRBV7-6 and TRBJ1-5; TRBD1 matches at 7 bases. V trimming: 5 bases; J trimming: 4 bases; junction bases outside the gene matches: 11. This CDR3 has 16 residues. CDR1 SGHVS and CDR2 FNYEAQ come from the germline V gene. The CDR3 DNA sequence: TGTGCCAGCAGCCCGTATGACAGGGACAATAATCAGCCCCAGCATTTT. Translated: CASSPYDRDNNQPQHF.

The V call is TRBV27, the J call TRBJ2-7; D not resolved. The V gene lost 5 bases and the J gene lost 5 bases, with 7 bases spanning the gap. The CDR3 length is 11 residues. CDR1 MNHEY and CDR2 SMNVEV come from the germline V gene (reference sequence). In DNA form, the CDR3 reads TGTGCCAGCAGTAAAGGTAACGAGCAGTACTTC. Translating it yields CASSKGNEQYF.

The chain carries TRBV29-1 and TRBJ1-1; no definite D call. The germline V and J ends were trimmed by 2 bases and 9 bases, with 10 bases remaining between them. The CDR3 totals 11 residues. The germline V gene encodes CDR1 SQVTM and CDR2 ANQGSEA. Here the CDR3 reads CSVESSLQAFF. CDR3 nucleotides: TGCAGCGTTGAAAGTAGTTTACAAGCTTTCTTT.

This chain uses TRBV20-1 with TRBJ2-1; 9 bases line up with TRBD1. The CDR3 consists of 14 residues. The V gene's germline CDR1 is DFQATT and CDR2 SNEGSKA (reference sequence). After removal of 8 bases from V and 2 bases from J, the junction contained 7 bases not matched to a gene. Written as DNA, the CDR3 is TGCAGTTGCACCGGGACAGGGCCCTACAATGAGCAGTTCTTC. Its translation: CSCTGTGPYNEQFF.

The chain employs TRBV6-2 or TRBV6-3 and TRBJ1-2; 7 bases fit TRBD1. This CDR3 is built from 14 residues. Germline lookup yields CDR1 MNHEY and CDR2 SVGEGT. The trim removed 7 bases at V and 8 bases at J, leaving 13 bases unmatched. In DNA, the CDR3 is TGTGCCAGCACCGTCCAGGACAGGCGCCACGGCTACACCTTC. The encoded protein is CASTVQDRRHGYTF.

The chain has TRBV6-6 and TRBJ1-2; 11 positions agree with TRBD1. V gave up 5 bases and J gave up 1 base; unmatched junction bases: 3. Looked up from germline, CDR1 is MNHNY and CDR2 is SVGAGI (reference sequence). CDR3 size: 15 residues. CDR3 in amino acids: CASSGQGARNYGYTF. The DNA of the CDR3 is TGTGCCAGCAGTGGACAGGGGGCACGTAACTATGGCTACACCTTC.

The V gene is TRBV4-1, the J gene TRBJ2-5, with a weak D call TRBD2 (5 bases). Germline CDR1 and CDR2: MGHRA and YSYEKL. CDR3 length: 15 amino acids. Between the trimmed V and J ends, which lost 1 base and 1 base, there was a span of 10 bases. The CDR3 bases are TGCGCCAGCAGCCAAGCCTCGGGGAGCCAAGAGACCCAGTACTTC. Translation gives CASSQASGSQETQYF.

This clonotype was counted once. The rearrangement uses TRBV20-1 and TRBJ2-2; 12 bases agree with TRBD1. The CDR3 sequence is 15 residues long. Per germline, CDR1 DFQATT and CDR2 SNEGSKA (reference sequence). The CDR3 is CTDHRDRGQTGELFF. The DNA of the CDR3 is TGCACCGATCACCGGGACAGGGGGCAGACCGGGGAGCTGTTTTTT.

A single count supports this clonotype. The chain recombines TRBV25-1 with TRBJ2-5; D possibly matches TRBD1 or TRBD2 (5 bases each). Germline CDR1 is MGHDK and CDR2 is SYGVNS. The CDR3 loop spans 13 amino acids. V dropped 2 bases and J dropped 2 bases, with 6 bases sitting between them. The CDR3 region has the DNA TGTGCCAGCAGTGAAGGGGGTCAAGAGACCCAGTACTTC. This encodes CASSEGGQETQYF. Filled out from reference TRBV25-1 and TRBJ2-5, the complete variable domain reads EADIYQTPRYLVIGTGKKITLECSQTMGHDKMYWYQQDPGMELHLIHYSYGVNSTEKGDLSSESTVSRIRTEHFPLTLESARPSHTSQYLCASSEGGQETQYFGPGTRLLVL.

The chain is built from TRBV6-2 or TRBV6-3 and TRBJ1-2, with D possibly matching TRBD1 (6 bases). CDR3 length: 13 amino acids. The V gene's germline CDR1 is MNHEY and CDR2 SVGEGT. V lost 4 bases and J lost 4, with 10 bases in between. The DNA of the CDR3 is TGTGCCAGCAGTTCCGGGACAAGCTATGGCTACACCTTC. Amino acids: CASSSGTSYGYTF.

The V and J genes are TRBV6-4 and TRBJ2-2, with D tentatively TRBD1 or TRBD2 (5 bases each). CDR3 length equals 15 residues. The V and J ends lost 2 bases and 5 bases respectively, with 12 bases between them. Germline lookup yields CDR1 MRHNA and CDR2 SNTAGT. The CDR3 DNA reads as TGTGCCAGCAGTGACGGGGGAACTTCTACCGGGGAGCTGTTTTTT. Protein sequence: CASSDGGTSTGELFF.

The chain has TRBV6-5 and TRBJ1-2; D remains ambiguous. CDR3 length: 15 residues. Between the trimmed V and J ends, which lost 3 bases and 8 bases, there was a span of 19 bases. Germline CDR1 and CDR2: MNHEY and SVGAGI. CDR3 nucleotides: TGTGCCAGCAGTTATGGACGAGGACCGGTCCGAGGCTACACCTTC. Protein: CASSYGRGPVRGYTF.

V and J are TRBV7-9 and TRBJ2-1; D gene unclear. This CDR3 region has 14 residues. The V gene's germline CDR1 is SEHNR and CDR2 FQNEAQ (reference sequence). The V end was cut by 4 bases, the J end by 2 bases, with 9 bases between. Here the CDR3 DNA reads TGTGCCAGCAGCTCCTCCGGGCCCTACAATGAGCAGTTCTTC. This translates into CASSSSGPYNEQFF.